A single sample gave rise to the 21 T cell receptor beta chains below, sequenced in a study of shared clonotypes between healthy human individuals. Profiled with immunoSEQ multiplex PCR; TCRdb holds only in-frame clones, not every one. Altogether about 2.3 million clones are present, just under 95% being singletons, with the ten largest covering around 0.38%. Sequencing input: naive CD4+ T cells from PBMCs. Subset of the sample: CD45RA+ positively selected. The receptors shown here come from a young man in good health. Some clones in this sample may be carry-over from other donors' samples.

The V call is TRBV2, the J call TRBJ2-7; 9 bases align to TRBD1. Trimming removed 8 bases from V and 1 base from J; junction bases left unmatched: 6. The germline V gene encodes CDR1 SNHLY and CDR2 FYNNEI. This CDR3 spans 14 amino acids. CDR3 in amino acids: CASGGQGRSYEQYF. CDR3 bases: TGTGCCAGCGGGGGACAGGGAAGGTCCTACGAGCAGTACTTC. The complete variable domain, with remaining parts taken from reference TRBV2 and TRBJ2-7, reads EPEVTQTPSHQVTQMGQEVILRCVPISNHLYFYWYRQILGQKVEFLVSFYNNEISEKSEIFDDQFSVERPDGSNFTLKIRSTKLEDSAMYFCASGGQGRSYEQYFGPGTRLTVT.

V is TRBV27 and J is TRBJ2-7, with unresolved D. This CDR3 has 16 residues. Trimming pared 1 base from V and 2 bases from J, leaving 15 bases between. The V gene's germline CDR1 is MNHEY and CDR2 SMNVEV (reference sequence). CDR3 bases: TGTGCCAGCAGTTTATTTTCGGGTCCTGACGCCTACGAGCAGTACTTC. Amino acids: CASSLFSGPDAYEQYF.

The chain has TRBV28 and TRBJ2-7; 11 bases are a match to TRBD1. Germline loops: CDR1 MDHEN, CDR2 SYDVKM. V shed 4 bases, J shed 1 base, and the junction held 6 bases outside the gene matches. This CDR3 has 16 residues. The CDR3 bases are TGTGCCAGCAGTTCCTCCGGGACAGGGGGTTCCTACGAGCAGTACTTC. Its protein product is CASSSSGTGGSYEQYF.

The CDR3, as DNA: TGCGCCAGCAGCCTAACAACAGGGACCGGAAACACCATATATTTT. Protein: CASSLTTGTGNTIYF. V gene TRBV4-1 combines with J gene TRBJ1-3, with D maybe TRBD1 (6 bases). Trimming cost V 4 bases and J 4 bases, with 14 bases left between them. CDR1 MGHRA and CDR2 YSYEKL come from the germline V gene. CDR3 size: 15 residues.

The chain joins TRBV19 to TRBJ1-1; TRBD1 matches at 8 bases. The germline CDR1 and CDR2 sequences are LNHDA and SQIVND (reference sequence). The CDR3 is made up of 15 amino acids. Losses at the gene ends were 3 bases for V and 1 base for J; bases not matched to a gene: 4. CDR3 sequence: CASSIRTGKNTEAFF. DNA for the CDR3: TGTGCCAGTAGTATCCGGACAGGGAAGAACACTGAAGCTTTCTTT. The full variable domain, in which reference TRBV19 and TRBJ1-1 provide the parts outside the CDR3, is DGGITQSPKYLFRKEGQNVTLSCEQNLNHDAMYWYRQDPGQGLRLIYYSQIVNDFQKGDIAEGYSVSREKKESFPLTVTSAQKNPTAFYLCASSIRTGKNTEAFFGQGTRLTVV.

V and J are TRBV30 and TRBJ2-1; 7 bases map to TRBD2. The CDR3 extends over 17 amino acids. Germline values: CDR1 GTSNPN, CDR2 SVGIG (reference sequence). After removal of 2 bases from V and 10 bases from J, the junction contained 20 bases not matched to a gene. CDR3 residues: CAWSPTLLAARRGEQFF. CDR3 DNA: TGTGCCTGGAGTCCAACATTGCTAGCGGCCCGACGGGGGGAGCAGTTCTTC.

The chain is built from TRBV7-9 and TRBJ2-7; 9 bases are a match to TRBD2. The CDR3 is 15 residues long. The V gene's germline CDR1 is SEHNR and CDR2 FQNEAQ (reference sequence). V trimming: 3 bases; J trimming: 6 bases; junction bases outside the gene matches: 9. In DNA, the CDR3 is TGTGCCAGCAGCTTGGGCGGCGGGAGGGTGGCCGAGCAGTACTTC. Encoded protein: CASSLGGGRVAEQYF.

The chain employs TRBV28 and TRBJ1-3; no clear D gene. V lost 8 bases to trimming and J lost 0 bases, with 8 bases between them. Germline V gene sequence: CDR1 MDHEN, CDR2 SYDVKM. The CDR3 loop spans 13 amino acids. CDR3: CASRQVSGNTIYF. The CDR3 DNA is TGTGCCAGCCGTCAGGTCTCTGGAAACACCATATATTTT.

The rearrangement links TRBV4-1 to TRBJ1-6; 8 bases match TRBD1. Germline CDR1 MGHRA, CDR2 YSYEKL. J gave up 8 bases and V 2 bases, and 8 bases lay outside the gene matches. This CDR3 has 16 residues. This chain's CDR3 is CASSQPRQGMHSPLHF. DNA for the CDR3: TGCGCCAGCAGCCAACCCAGACAGGGGATGCATTCACCCCTCCACTTT.

This chain joins TRBV19 and TRBJ1-1; 7 nucleotides align to TRBD1. There are 15 residues in the CDR3. Trimming at V came to 5 bases and at J to 5 bases, leaving 11 bases not matched to a gene. CDR1 and CDR2 (germline): LNHDA, SQIVND (reference sequence). The CDR3 DNA reads TGTGCCAGTAGTGTGACAGGGTTGGCCACAACTGAAGCTTTCTTT. Translating gives CASSVTGLATTEAFF. Full variable domain (rest looked up from reference TRBV19 and TRBJ1-1): DGGITQSPKYLFRKEGQNVTLSCEQNLNHDAMYWYRQDPGQGLRLIYYSQIVNDFQKGDIAEGYSVSREKKESFPLTVTSAQKNPTAFYLCASSVTGLATTEAFFGQGTRLTVV.

This clone was seen a single time. The same CDR3 also results from other DNA sequences found in this sample. The chain joins TRBV5-1 to TRBJ1-3, with a weak D call TRBD1 (6 bases). Trimming pared 0 bases from V and 3 bases from J, leaving 7 bases between. The CDR3 covers 14 residues. CDR1 is SGHRS, CDR2 YFSETQ, per germline. This chain's CDR3 is CASSLVQGGNTIYF. CDR3 sequence (DNA): TGCGCCAGCAGCTTGGTACAGGGTGGAAACACCATATATTTT.

J is TRBJ1-1 and V is TRBV28; D unclear. This CDR3 region has 12 residues. V was clipped by 5 bases and J by 11 bases, with 15 bases between them. From germline, CDR1 is MDHEN and CDR2 SYDVKM. CDR3 in DNA: TGTGCCAGCAGTCCCTCCGAGCTCGGGGCTTTCTTT. Its translation is CASSPSELGAFF.

The count of this clone is one. This chain connects TRBV15 to TRBJ1-1; no clear D gene. V was pared by 8 bases and J by 1 base, with 17 bases between. The CDR3 runs 15 residues. Germline CDR1 reads LNHNV; CDR2 reads YYDKDF (reference sequence). The CDR3 nucleotides are TGTGCCACCGGGAAGGGTTTTCGGGCGAACACTGAAGCTTTCTTT. Protein product: CATGKGFRANTEAFF. The whole variable domain, remainder taken from reference TRBV15 and TRBJ1-1, is DAMVIQNPRYQVTQFGKPVTLSCSQTLNHNVMYWYQQKSSQAPKLLFHYYDKDFNNEADTPDNFQSRRPNTSFCFLDIRSPGLGDTAMYLCATGKGFRANTEAFFGQGTRLTVV.

The rearrangement links TRBV11-2 to TRBJ1-1; tentative D call: TRBD1 (5 bases). V lost 5 bases to trimming and J lost 7 bases, with 14 bases between them. The CDR3 contains 13 residues. Germline V lookup: CDR1 SGHAT, CDR2 FQNNGV. Here the CDR3 reads CASSRPGGLEAFF. CDR3 DNA sequence: TGTGCCAGCAGCCGACCCGGGGGTCTTGAAGCTTTCTTT.

The chain carries TRBV29-1 and TRBJ2-7; a possible D gene is TRBD2 (5 bases). Germline V gives CDR1 SQVTM, CDR2 ANQGSEA. The CDR3 loop spans 13 amino acids. V lost 2 bases to trimming and J lost 0 bases, with 8 bases between them. The CDR3 region has the DNA TGCAGCGTTGAACGAGCGGACTCCTACGAGCAGTACTTC. This translates into CSVERADSYEQYF.

This clone was seen just once. The chain is built from TRBV11-3 and TRBJ2-7; 7 bases are shared with TRBD2. The CDR3 extends over 15 amino acids. V was clipped by 0 bases and J by 7 bases; unmatched bases: 9. CDR1 and CDR2 (germline): SGHNT, YENEEA. CDR3 residues: CASSLDHGRTSEQYF. In DNA form, the CDR3 reads TGTGCCAGCAGCTTAGATCACGGGAGGACTTCAGAGCAGTACTTC. Full variable domain (outside the CDR3, taken from reference TRBV11-3 and TRBJ2-7): EAGVVQSPRYKIIEKKQPVAFWCNPISGHNTLYWYLQNLGQGPELLIRYENEEAVDDSQLPKDRFSAERLKGVDSTLKIQPAELGDSAVYLCASSLDHGRTSEQYFGPGTRLTVT.

The V gene is TRBV2, the J gene TRBJ2-3, with D uncertain. Per germline, CDR1 SNHLY and CDR2 FYNNEI. V lost 4 bases, J lost 6 bases, and 11 bases lay in between. This CDR3 contains 13 residues. The CDR3: CASSARGRDTQYF. DNA for the CDR3: TGTGCCAGCAGTGCTAGAGGAAGGGATACGCAGTATTTT.

A remark on this clone: Other DNA sequences in this sample translate to the same CDR3. V and J are TRBV18 and TRBJ1-1, with 7 bases aligning to TRBD1. CDR3 length: 14 residues. J gave up 5 bases and V 6 bases, and 9 bases lay outside the gene matches. CDR1 and CDR2 from the germline V gene are KGHSH and LQKENI. For the CDR3, the DNA is TGTGCCAGCTCCCCCGGACAGGAAGGGACTGAAGCTTTCTTT. This translates into CASSPGQEGTEAFF.

This chain links TRBV10-3 with TRBJ1-6; D is undetermined. The germline CDR1 and CDR2 sequences are ENHRY and SYGVKD. V gave up 3 bases and J gave up 8 bases, with 11 bases separating them. The CDR3 loop spans 14 amino acids. The CDR3 nucleotides read TGTGCCATCAGTGACCGAGGTTCCTATTCACCCCTCCACTTT. It yields the protein CAISDRGSYSPLHF.

CDR3: CASSYRTGPYEQYF. The CDR3, as DNA: TGTGCCAGCAGCTACCGGACCGGACCCTACGAGCAGTACTTC. The chain joins TRBV7-9 to TRBJ2-5, with D unclear. The last part of the DNA fits TRBJ2-7 better; the J call may be wrong. In germline, CDR1 is SEHNR, CDR2 FQNEAQ (reference sequence). This CDR3 region has 14 residues.

The V and J genes are TRBV9 and TRBJ1-2; D unclear. There are 13 residues in the CDR3. V was trimmed by 0 bases and J by 8 bases, leaving 11 bases between them. The germline V gene has CDR1 SGDLS and CDR2 YYNGEE. The CDR3 sequence is CASSVVLGKGYTF. The CDR3 DNA follows: TGTGCCAGCAGCGTAGTTCTCGGGAAGGGCTACACCTTC.